This T cell receptor (beta chain) was captured in a study of blood T cell repertoires in COVID-19. Study information: PBMCs, B-cell-depleted T cells, or T cells provided the cDNA or gDNA that made up the material.

CDR3 length: 16 amino acids. Germline CDR1 MNHEY, CDR2 SVGAGI. With 0 bases clipped from V and 6 bases from J, the junction kept 6 bases outside the gene matches. Original analysis: Estimated nucleated cell counts came from reference gene primer amplification. The repertoire was sequenced with immunoSEQ multiplex PCR; TCRdb's copy has only in-frame clones and lacks some. That table furnishes V, J and clone size, whereas the DNA furnished D and trimming. The sample shows 300,000 to 400,000 clones, around 87% of them seen only once. The chain recombines TRBV6-5 with TRBJ2-3, with 10 bases aligning to TRBD1. This receptor was obtained from a woman aged 60-70 years with COVID-19, enrolled during active disease. The material sequenced was peripheral blood. Here the CDR3 DNA reads TGTGCCAGCAGTTACTCTAGTGGGACAGGGGCCGATACGCAGTATTTT. Translation gives CASSYSSGTGADTQYF.